This T cell receptor beta chain was captured in a study of blood T cell repertoires in COVID-19. Across the study: Both acute and convalescent COVID-19 samples were obtained from the United States, Italy and Spain. Sample material is recorded as cDNA or gDNA derived from T cells, B-cell-depleted T cells, or PBMCs.

Per the original methods: How many nucleated cells were present was estimated from reference gene primer amplification. Libraries were prepared by immunoSEQ multiplex PCR; TCRdb keeps only in-frame clonotypes and omits some of them. The V and J calls and clone size were taken over from that table, and D and trimming were inferred from the DNA. In the table there are about 140,000 clones, 70% to 90% of which are singletons. The count of this clone is one. Trimming left V 8 bases short and J 7 bases short, with 14 bases between. CDR1 MDHEN and CDR2 SYDVKM come from the germline V gene. The CDR3 totals 13 residues.

This sequence originates from a woman aged 55-70 years with acute or convalescent COVID-19. Sequenced: peripheral blood. The chain carries TRBV28 and TRBJ1-4, with D perhaps matching TRBD1 (5 bases). As DNA, the CDR3 is TGTGCCAGCGGTCGGGGGTCGGGTGAAAAACTGTTTTTT. Protein sequence: CASGRGSGEKLFF.